The 5 T cell receptor beta chains presented below share a single source sample, sequenced in a study of cytomegalovirus exposure and HLA in healthy donors. TCRdb's copy holds only in-frame clones and misses some; the assay was immunoSEQ multiplex PCR. The table lists some 350,000 clones, approximately 86% of them singletons, with approximately 1% in the top ten. The sample was PBMCs. These receptors all come from a woman between 25 and 40 years old in good health and CMV-seropositive.

The J gene is TRBJ2-3, the V gene TRBV11-3; D unclear. The CDR3 extends over 12 amino acids. The ends were cut back, 5 bases at V and 2 bases at J, with 5 bases in the middle. Per the germline V gene, CDR1 is SGHNT and CDR2 is YENEEA. The CDR3 nucleotides are TGTGCCAGCAGCCCGGACACAGATACGCAGTATTTT. It encodes CASSPDTDTQYF.

This rearrangement joins TRBV27 to TRBJ1-1, with 7 positions matching TRBD1. V lost 5 bases and J lost 4; bases outside the gene matches: 13. Germline V gives CDR1 MNHEY, CDR2 SMNVEV (reference sequence). The CDR3 has 16 amino acids. This CDR3 reads CASSPPRQGLTTEAFF. The DNA of the CDR3 is TGTGCCAGCAGTCCCCCCCGACAGGGTTTGACCACTGAAGCTTTCTTT.

As for this clone: Distinct nucleotide sequences in the sample also encode this CDR3. The chain is built from TRBV6-5 and TRBJ2-2; D remains ambiguous. Trimming removed 2 bases at V and 0 bases at J, with 1 base between. This CDR3 region has 13 residues. Germline V gene sequence: CDR1 MNHEY, CDR2 SVGAGI. CDR3 residues: CASSYPNTGELFF. DNA for the CDR3: TGTGCCAGCAGTTACCCGAACACCGGGGAGCTGTTTTTT.

The chain uses TRBV28 and TRBJ1-5; D is unclear. Deletions cut 1 base from V and 4 bases from J, with 8 bases between. From germline, CDR1 is MDHEN and CDR2 SYDVKM. The CDR3 covers 14 residues. For the CDR3, the DNA is TGTGCCAGCAGTTTATTGGTGGGAAATCAGCCCCAGCATTTT. Residues: CASSLLVGNQPQHF.

The CDR3 sequence: CASSPLGKETQYF. The DNA for the CDR3 is TGTGCCAGCTCACCACTGGGGAAAGAGACCCAGTACTTC. This chain joins TRBV18 and TRBJ2-5, with D uncertain. Germline CDR1 is KGHSH and CDR2 is LQKENI. V lost 1 base and J lost 3, with 6 bases in between. The CDR3 is 13 amino acids.